This T cell receptor beta chain was captured by sequencing in a study of T-cell reconstitution after alpha-beta-depleted transplantation in children. Points from the study as a whole: The main origin of T-cell counts and diversity one year after transplant was newly produced T cells. The origin of high day-60 TCRbeta diversity in some patients lay in surviving recipient T cells and thymic progenitors.

In germline, CDR1 is SQVTM, CDR2 ANQGSEA. The CDR3 runs 14 residues. Trimming removed 7 bases at V and 7 bases at J, with 20 bases between. This clonotype was counted many times. As yet, its antigen is unknown. Unique molecular identifiers tagged the TCRbeta library. TCRdb redid the calling of the PCR reads with MiXCR, one entry per CDR3 protein. Here the sample spans around 190,000 distinct CDR3 sequences, approximately 6.9% being singletons. The sample consisted of PBMCs, taken before TCRalphabeta/CD19-depleted stem cell transplant. The sequence was collected from a boy aged 2 to 9 with acute lymphoblastic leukemia, due to receive a stem cell transplant. This chain links TRBV29-1 with TRBJ2-1, with D perhaps matching TRBD1 (6 bases). The CDR3 bases are TGCAGCGCTGTGACAGGACCCTCTTGGAATGAGCAGTTCTTC. Translated, it gives CSAVTGPSWNEQFF.